These 23 T cell receptor beta chains share one sample of origin, sequenced in a study of blood T cells in healthy people across ages. Primers used in a second PCR of roughly 6 to 11 cycles were a sample-barcoded 5' primer and a J-beta primer mix. TCRdb re-analysed the 5' RACE reads in MiXCR, keeping a single row per CDR3 protein. The sample lists roughly 640,000 distinct CDR3 sequences, approximately 30% occurring once. Sequencing used blood. These receptors all come from a woman older than 75 in good health.

On this clonotype itself: A much larger clone is a single base away; this may be a read error. The missing conserved phenylalanine or tryptophan at the end of this CDR3 makes a read error likely. No DNA is shown, since the ends of the CDR3 on it are uncertain; the CDR3 is the one TCRdb lists. This rearrangement joins TRBV4-1 to TRBJ2-7; the listed D gene, TRBD1, was not tested against the DNA. CDR1 is MGHRA and CDR2 is YSYEKL in the germline V gene. Ends included, the CDR3 has 12 residues. The CDR3 loop is CASSQPGQGVYC.

This clonotype was seen a handful of times. The chain joins TRBV2 to TRBJ1-5; 7 nucleotides align to TRBD1. With V trimmed by 7 bases and J by 7 bases, 4 bases remained unmatched. The germline V gene encodes CDR1 SNHLY and CDR2 FYNNEI. The CDR3 runs to 12 residues. CDR3 sequence reads: CASKGARQPQHF. Written as DNA, the CDR3 is TGTGCCAGCAAGGGGGCAAGGCAGCCCCAGCATTTT.

This clonotype showed up just a few times. A single base separates this from a much larger clone, so it may be a read error. The chain carries TRBV20-1 and TRBJ2-7, with TRBD1 identical over 12 bases. V trimming: 2 bases; J trimming: 7 bases; junction bases outside the gene matches: 15. Germline V CDR1 and CDR2: DFQATT, SNEGSKA (reference sequence). This CDR3 spans 17 amino acids. CDR3 nucleotide sequence: TGCAGTGCTAGACCTTTGAAGGGGACAGGGGGCGCCGGGGAGCAGTACTTC. Amino acid sequence: CSARPLKGTGGAGEQYF.

A word on this clonotype: A much larger clone differs by one base, so this may be a read error. Since the CDR3 does not end with the conserved phenylalanine or tryptophan, this likely comes from a read error. The chain couples TRBV4-3 to TRBJ1-4, with D possibly matching TRBD1 (5 bases). This CDR3 contains 15 residues. Germline-derived CDR1 and CDR2 are LGHNA and YSLEER. Trimming stripped 4 bases from V and 8 bases from J, with 17 bases between. CDR3 sequence reads: CASSPDPGEREKLFL. The DNA of the CDR3 is TGCGCCAGCAGCCCAGACCCGGGGGAAAGGGAAAAACTGTTTTTG.

Only a few counts were recorded for this clonotype. The genes are TRBV20-1 and TRBJ2-3, with 11 nucleotides matching TRBD2. Per the germline V gene, CDR1 is DFQATT and CDR2 is SNEGSKA (reference sequence). This CDR3 comprises 16 residues. Trimming took 0 bases from V and 3 from J; bases not matched to a gene: 5. The CDR3 sequence: CSAREASGGMTDTQYF. In DNA form, the CDR3 reads TGCAGTGCTAGAGAGGCTAGCGGGGGGATGACAGATACGCAGTATTTT.

This clonotype has a single count. The junction does not match germline at one end; this may be a read error. The rearrangement joins TRBV12-3 or TRBV12-4 to TRBJ2-3; D call uncertain. CDR3 length: 14 residues. The DNA of the CDR3 is TGTACCAGCAGTTTTAGAGGTAGAGCAGATACGCAGTATTTT. It specifies CTSSFRGRADTQYF.

In regard to this clonotype: A junction end diverges from the germline sequence, so it may reflect a read error. The chain is built from TRBV12-3 or TRBV12-4 and TRBJ2-3, with 8 nucleotides matching TRBD2. This CDR3 is 15 amino acids long. The CDR3 nucleotides are TGTGCCAGCAGCTTGACTAGAGCGGGGGCAGATATGCAGTATTTT. Residues: CASSLTRAGADMQYF.

This clonotype was recorded at least ten times. The genes are TRBV5-1 and TRBJ1-4, with D maybe TRBD1 (6 bases). V lost 4 bases to trimming and J lost 4 bases, with 17 bases between them. In germline, CDR1 is SGHRS, CDR2 YFSETQ. This CDR3 comprises 16 residues. CDR3: CASSVGTSGFNEKLFF. The CDR3 DNA is TGCGCCAGCAGCGTTGGGACATCGGGGTTTAATGAAAAACTGTTTTTT.

Regarding this clonotype: A read error may be the cause here, since a much bigger clone is one base away. This chain links TRBV29-1 with TRBJ2-1; D tentatively reads TRBD1 or TRBD2 (6 bases each). The J call may be incorrect, as the DNA end agrees better with TRBJ2-7. From germline, CDR1 is SQVTM and CDR2 ANQGSEA. The CDR3 consists of 12 residues. This CDR3 reads CSVGGTNNEQYF. CDR3 nucleotide sequence: TGCAGCGTGGGCGGGACAAACAATGAGCAGTACTTC.

This clonotype appeared a single time. The chain uses TRBV3-1 and TRBJ2-5, with TRBD2 identical over 11 bases. The J call may be mistaken, given a closer DNA end match to TRBJ2-7. Looked up from germline, CDR1 is LGHDT and CDR2 is YNNKEL (reference sequence). The CDR3 is made up of 17 amino acids. CDR3 residues: CASSQDRGSGRVHEQYF. CDR3 DNA: TGTGCCAGCAGCCAAGATAGAGGTAGCGGGAGGGTCCACGAGCAGTACTTC.

In this sample, this clonotype turned up many times. The chain joins TRBV20-1 to TRBJ1-3; TRBD1 might be the D (6 bases). The CDR3 contains 14 residues. V was trimmed by 6 bases and J by 4 bases, leaving 16 bases between them. In germline, CDR1 is DFQATT, CDR2 SNEGSKA (reference sequence). The CDR3 DNA reads as TGCAGTGCCCCAGGGGCAGGGGAAGGAAACACCATATATTTT. Translation: CSAPGAGEGNTIYF.

This clonotype has ten or more counts. For the CDR3, the DNA is TGTGCCAGCAGCTTCGCAGGCTCTCCTCACAATGAGCAGTTCTTC. Its translation is CASSFAGSPHNEQFF. The chain is built from TRBV7-3 and TRBJ2-1, with D unresolved. This CDR3 region has 15 residues. The V gene's germline CDR1 is SGHTA and CDR2 FQGTGA. V was cut by 3 bases and J by 5 bases, with 14 bases left in between. The complete variable domain, with remaining parts taken from reference TRBV7-3 and TRBJ2-1, reads GAGVSQTPSNKVTEKGKYVELRCDPISGHTALYWYRQSLGQGPEFLIYFQGTGAADDSGLPNDRFFAVRPEGSVSTLKIQRTERGDSAVYLCASSFAGSPHNEQFFGPGTRLTVL.

This clonotype was detected many times. The chain combines TRBV6-1 with TRBJ2-1, with D possibly being TRBD2 (5 bases). Germline V CDR1 and CDR2: MNHNS, SASEGT. Trimming took 0 bases from V and 9 from J, leaving 21 bases between them. The CDR3 runs 17 residues. The CDR3 sequence is CASSEALATAVLGEQFF. The CDR3 bases are TGTGCCAGCAGTGAAGCTTTAGCGACCGCGGTGTTAGGTGAGCAGTTCTTC.

This clonotype was seen ten or more times. The CDR3 protein is CASSQGSSFTDTQYF. DNA for the CDR3: TGCGCCAGCAGCCAAGGGTCGAGTTTCACAGATACGCAGTATTTT. This chain uses TRBV4-1 with TRBJ2-3; no definite D call. CDR3 size: 15 residues. V was pared by 1 base and J by 2 bases, with 10 bases between. The germline gives CDR1 MGHRA, CDR2 YSYEKL.

With regard to this clonotype: One base away lies a much larger clone, so this may be a sequencing read error. The J gene is TRBJ2-7, the V gene TRBV7-2; D possibly matches TRBD1 or TRBD2 (5 bases each). This CDR3 is 13 amino acids long. Per germline, CDR1 SGHTA and CDR2 FQGNSA. The CDR3 reads CAGSQTGRSEQYF. In DNA form, the CDR3 reads TGTGCCGGCAGCCAGACGGGGCGCTCCGAGCAGTACTTC. Looking up the rest from reference TRBV7-2 and TRBJ2-7 gives the full variable domain: GAGVSQSPSNKVTEKGKDVELRCDPISGHTALYWYRQSLGQGLEFLIYFQGNSAPDKSGLPSDRFSAERTGGSVSTLTIQRTQQEDSAVYLCAGSQTGRSEQYFGPGTRLTVT.

This clonotype was found many times. The chain recombines TRBV11-3 with TRBJ2-2; D is uncertain. The CDR3 totals 13 residues. V was shortened by 2 bases and J by 2 bases, with 3 bases between the two germline ends. Per the germline V gene, CDR1 is SGHNT and CDR2 is YENEEA. CDR3: CASSLSNTGELFF. CDR3 bases: TGTGCCAGCAGCTTATCCAACACCGGGGAGCTGTTTTTT. The whole variable domain, filled in from reference TRBV11-3 and TRBJ2-2, reads EAGVVQSPRYKIIEKKQPVAFWCNPISGHNTLYWYLQNLGQGPELLIRYENEEAVDDSQLPKDRFSAERLKGVDSTLKIQPAELGDSAVYLCASSLSNTGELFFGEGSRLTVL.

This clonotype was counted a few times. This chain connects TRBV9 to TRBJ1-6, with D perhaps TRBD1 (6 bases). The CDR3 is 16 residues long. The germline gives CDR1 SGDLS, CDR2 YYNGEE. V was shortened by 5 bases and J by 10 bases, with 22 bases between the two germline ends. Here the CDR3 DNA reads TGTGCCAGCAGTGTCTCCCCACAGGGTGGAAAGTCACCCCTCCACTTT. It codes for CASSVSPQGGKSPLHF. The full variable domain, rest sourced from reference TRBV9 and TRBJ1-6, is DSGVTQTPKHLITATGQRVTLRCSPRSGDLSVYWYQQSLDQGLQFLIQYYNGEERAKGNILERFSAQQFPDLHSELNLSSLELGDSALYFCASSVSPQGGKSPLHFGNGTRLTVT.

Comments on this clonotype: Since a much larger clone is just one base distant, this may be a read error. CDR3 sequence (DNA): TGTGCCAGCAGACGCGGGGGGGTAGGAGAGGCCCAGTACTTC. Amino acid sequence: CASRRGGVGEAQYF. V usage is TRBV6-6 and J usage is TRBJ2-5; 9 bases are a match to TRBD2. Germline CDR1 MNHNY, CDR2 SVGAGI (reference sequence). The length of the CDR3 is 14 residues.

V usage is TRBV5-6 and J usage is TRBJ2-5, with a possible D match to TRBD2 (6 bases). Per germline, CDR1 SGHDT and CDR2 YYEEEE. V dropped 7 bases and J dropped 14 bases, with 27 bases sitting between them. This CDR3 has 14 amino acids. The CDR3 sequence: CASALGGNQETRYF. CDR3 nucleotide sequence: TGTGCCAGCGCCCTCGGGGGAAACCAAGAGACCCGTTACTTC.

This clonotype showed up just a few times. Being one base from a much bigger clone, this may be a read error. The chain couples TRBV20-1 to TRBJ2-7; no clear D gene. This CDR3 contains 13 residues. Between the trimmed V and J ends, which lost 0 bases and 7 bases, there was a span of 13 bases. The germline V gene encodes CDR1 DFQATT and CDR2 SNEGSKA (reference sequence). DNA for the CDR3: TGCAGTGCTAGAGATCTAACCCCGGATGAGCAGTACTTC. It is translated as CSARDLTPDEQYF.

The chain combines TRBV30 with TRBJ1-4, with D perhaps TRBD1 (5 bases). V was pared by 3 bases and J by 8 bases, with 16 bases between. Per the germline V gene, CDR1 is GTSNPN and CDR2 is SVGIG (reference sequence). There are 14 residues in the CDR3. Written as DNA, the CDR3 is TGTGCCTGGAGGGGTGATAGGGGAAAGGAAAAACTGTTTTTT. Its protein is CAWRGDRGKEKLFF. The variable domain in full, with the rest retrieved from reference TRBV30 and TRBJ1-4, is SQTIHQWPATLVQPVGSPLSLECTVEGTSNPNLYWYRQAAGRGLQLLFYSVGIGQISSEVPQNLSASRPQDRQFILSSKKLLLSDSGFYLCAWRGDRGKEKLFFGSGTQLSVL.

The chain recombines TRBV6-6 with TRBJ2-6; no clear D gene. The CDR3 consists of 15 residues. Germline V gene lookup returns CDR1 MNHNY and CDR2 SVGAGI (reference sequence). Trimming took 6 bases from V and 7 from J, leaving 16 bases between them. This CDR3 reads CASSLGWLRANVLTF. In DNA form, the CDR3 reads TGTGCCAGCAGCCTCGGCTGGCTGCGAGCCAACGTCCTGACTTTC.

This clonotype was detected many times. The CDR3 DNA reads TGCAGTGCACAACCCCCCGGGGGGGGGATAAACAATGAGCAGTTCTTC. Protein product: CSAQPPGGGINNEQFF. The J gene is TRBJ2-1, the V gene TRBV20-1; 8 bases are a match to TRBD2. Germline V CDR1 and CDR2: DFQATT, SNEGSKA (reference sequence). Trimming cost V 6 bases and J 5 bases; bases outside gene matches: 15. The CDR3 runs 16 residues.